The 31 T cell receptor beta chains in this list originate from one sample, sequenced in a study of T cells in Graves' hyperthyroidism and ophthalmopathy. Regions amplified from RNA transcripts were the TCR beta CDR3 regions. An initial round of RT-PCR targeting the TCR CDR3 relied on the HTBI primer set. TCRdb re-called the multiplex PCR reads through MiXCR, storing one row per CDR3 protein. The sample comprises about 350,000 distinct CDR3 sequences, approximately 15% of which are singletons, and just under 25% rests with the top ten. The sample was blood. Receptor source: a woman younger than 45 with Graves' hyperthyroidism.

The sample holds many counts of this clonotype. This rearrangement joins TRBV28 to TRBJ1-4; a weak D match, TRBD1 (6 bases). Trimming pared 8 bases from V and 5 bases from J, leaving 15 bases between. The CDR3 consists of 14 residues. Germline V gene sequence: CDR1 MDHEN, CDR2 SYDVKM. The CDR3 loop is CASRETGGNEKLFF. As DNA, the CDR3 is TGTGCCAGCCGGGAGACAGGAGGGAATGAAAAACTGTTTTTT.

Notes on this clonotype: One junction end does not reproduce the germline sequence, and a read error may be involved. The rearrangement uses TRBV5-1 and TRBJ2-5, with TRBD1 as a possible D gene (6 bases). CDR3 size: 15 residues. Germline V lookup: CDR1 SGHRS, CDR2 YFSETQ. Here the CDR3 DNA reads TGCGCCAGCAGCTTAGCCGGGACACAAAAAGAGACCCAGGACTTC. Translation: CASSLAGTQKETQDF.

This clonotype occurred a few times. One end of the junction varies from germline; a read error may be responsible. This rearrangement joins TRBV6-1 to TRBJ2-2; D not resolved. This CDR3 is 14 amino acids long. The germline gives CDR1 MNHNS, CDR2 SASEGT. The CDR3 bases are TGTGCCAGCAATGAACTTCCCAACACCGGGGAGCTGTTTTTT. Amino acids: CASNELPNTGELFF.

This clonotype appeared many times. This CDR3 is CASRSSGSGYEQYF. In DNA form, the CDR3 reads TGTGCCAGCAGGAGTAGCGGGAGCGGGTACGAGCAGTACTTC. The genes are TRBV6-2 or TRBV6-3 and TRBJ2-7; 9 nucleotides align to TRBD2. Per the germline V gene, CDR1 is MNHEY and CDR2 is SVGEGT. J lost 4 bases, V lost 6 bases, and 7 bases had no gene match. The CDR3 is 14 amino acids.

This clonotype was seen ten or more times. This chain connects TRBV20-1 to TRBJ2-3; no clear D gene. From germline, CDR1 is DFQATT and CDR2 SNEGSKA (reference sequence). Trimming pared 8 bases from V and 9 bases from J, leaving 15 bases between. CDR3 size: 11 residues. Here the CDR3 reads CSTTRRYTQYF. In DNA form, the CDR3 reads TGCAGTACTACCCGTCGGTACACGCAGTATTTT.

The V gene is TRBV20-1, the J gene TRBJ1-2, with a possible D match to TRBD1 (5 bases). Germline-derived CDR1 and CDR2 are DFQATT and SNEGSKA (reference sequence). The CDR3 runs to 11 residues. The CDR3 sequence is CSAPGRDGYTF. The CDR3, as DNA: TGCAGCGCCCCCGGCAGGGACGGCTACACCTTC.

This clonotype was seen repeatedly, ten times or more. The rearrangement links TRBV7-2 to TRBJ2-1; D is uncertain. With 3 bases removed from V and 8 bases from J, the gap between germline ends came to 5 bases. The CDR3 runs 11 residues. CDR1 and CDR2 from the germline V gene are SGHTA and FQGNSA. The CDR3 spells CASSFGYEQFF. The CDR3 DNA reads TGTGCCAGCAGCTTTGGGTATGAGCAGTTCTTC.

This clonotype appeared many times. V and J are TRBV5-1 and TRBJ1-1; possible D gene TRBD1, 5 bases. This CDR3 is built from 15 residues. V lost 4 bases and J 1 base, leaving 14 bases between the germline ends. CDR1 and CDR2 from the germline V gene are SGHRS and YFSETQ. The CDR3 is CASSPSPGPNTEAFF. The CDR3 nucleotides are TGCGCCAGCAGCCCAAGTCCGGGGCCGAACACTGAAGCTTTCTTT.

The gene calls are TRBV10-3 and TRBJ2-3; no definite D call. Germline CDR1 is ENHRY and CDR2 is SYGVKD. V was trimmed by 6 bases and J by 4 bases, leaving 11 bases between them. This CDR3 is 13 amino acids long. CDR3 residues: CAIREGKSDTQYF. The CDR3 coding sequence is TGTGCCATCAGGGAAGGCAAATCAGATACGCAGTATTTT.

This clonotype has ten or more counts. This chain joins TRBV11-2 and TRBJ2-5, with unresolved D. CDR1 and CDR2 (germline): SGHAT, FQNNGV. The ends were cut back, 0 bases at V and 2 bases at J, with 10 bases in the middle. This CDR3 is 15 amino acids long. CDR3 protein: CASSLESWYQETQYF. The CDR3, as DNA: TGTGCCAGCAGCTTAGAGAGCTGGTATCAAGAGACCCAGTACTTC.

This clonotype was detected a few times. This sequence joins TRBV27 and TRBJ1-5, with D hard to call. Trimming pared 3 bases from V and 7 bases from J, leaving 13 bases between. CDR1 is MNHEY and CDR2 is SMNVEV in the germline V gene (reference sequence). This CDR3 has 14 residues. This CDR3 reads CASSFRTEGQPQHF. CDR3 nucleotide sequence: TGTGCCAGCAGTTTCAGGACGGAGGGCCAGCCCCAGCATTTT.

This clonotype was observed many times. V and J are TRBV24-1 and TRBJ2-5; 14 nucleotides align to TRBD2. This CDR3 contains 16 residues. Germline CDR1 is KGHDR and CDR2 is SFDVKD. V was pared by 4 bases and J by 5 bases, with 5 bases of the junction left unmatched. The CDR3, as DNA: TGTGCCACCAGTGACGTGACTAGCGGGAGGGTCGAGACCCAGTACTTC. Protein sequence: CATSDVTSGRVETQYF.

This clonotype was counted a few times. V gene TRBV7-9 combines with J gene TRBJ2-2, with D possibly being TRBD1 or TRBD2 (5 bases each). V lost 0 bases and J lost 6, with 8 bases in between. The CDR3 runs to 14 residues. Germline V gene data show CDR1 as SEHNR and CDR2 as FQNEAQ (reference sequence). CDR3 amino acids: CASSLALGAGELFF. In nucleotides, the CDR3 is TGTGCCAGCAGCTTAGCTCTGGGGGCCGGGGAGCTGTTTTTT.

The gene calls are TRBV27 and TRBJ1-2; no clear D gene. Trimming removed 4 bases from V and 1 base from J, with 13 bases in between. Germline V gives CDR1 MNHEY, CDR2 SMNVEV (reference sequence). The CDR3 length is 15 residues. For the CDR3, the DNA is TGTGCCAGCAGTTCTGGACCGGCAGATAACTATGGCTACACCTTC. As protein: CASSSGPADNYGYTF.

This clonotype appeared many times. The gene calls are TRBV12-3 or TRBV12-4 and TRBJ1-5; TRBD1 might be the D (6 bases). V gave up 8 bases and J gave up 0 bases, with 8 bases separating them. The CDR3 runs to 13 residues. Written as DNA, the CDR3 is TGTGCCAGCTTGGACAGTAGCAATCAGCCCCAGCATTTT. It codes for CASLDSSNQPQHF.

This clonotype showed up just a few times. The chain carries TRBV27 and TRBJ1-2; 12 nucleotides match TRBD1. The germline V gene has CDR1 MNHEY and CDR2 SMNVEV (reference sequence). The CDR3 is 16 residues long. Trimming at V came to 0 bases and at J to 5 bases, leaving 4 bases not matched to a gene. The CDR3 DNA follows: TGTGCCAGCAGTTTATCCGGGACAGGGGGCTTATATGGCTACACCTTC. Translating gives CASSLSGTGGLYGYTF.

CDR3: CASSPDSSTDTQYF. The CDR3 DNA is TGTGCCAGCAGCCCAGACAGTAGCACAGATACGCAGTATTTT. This chain links TRBV7-9 with TRBJ2-3, with D tentatively TRBD1 (5 bases). V lost 5 bases and J 0 bases, leaving 9 bases between the germline ends. Germline CDR1 SEHNR, CDR2 FQNEAQ (reference sequence). The CDR3 runs 14 residues. The complete variable domain, with remaining parts taken from reference TRBV7-9 and TRBJ2-3, reads DTGVSQNPRHKITKRGQNVTFRCDPISEHNRLYWYRQTLGQGPEFLTYFQNEAQLEKSRLLSDRFSAERPKGSFSTLEIQRTEQGDSAMYLCASSPDSSTDTQYFGPGTRLTVL.

This clonotype was detected only a few times. The chain joins TRBV19 to TRBJ2-2, with D possibly being TRBD1 (5 bases). Germline assignment: CDR1 LNHDA and CDR2 SQIVND (reference sequence). This CDR3 is built from 15 residues. V was cut by 4 bases and J by 7 bases, with 16 bases left in between. The CDR3 region has the DNA TGTGCCAGTAGTACCAAATCCCAGGGTGGCGGGGAGCTGTTTTTT. It translates to CASSTKSQGGGELFF.

This clonotype was detected a few times. The J gene is TRBJ2-5, the V gene TRBV4-1; 7 positions match TRBD2. The J segment lost 5 bases and the V segment lost 1 base, leaving 13 bases of the junction unmatched. The CDR3 is 17 amino acids. Looked up from germline, CDR1 is MGHRA and CDR2 is YSYEKL. CDR3 residues: CASSQGDGGRGGETQYF. The DNA of the CDR3 is TGCGCCAGCAGCCAAGGGGATGGCGGGAGAGGTGGGGAGACCCAGTACTTC.

The V and J genes are TRBV4-1 and TRBJ1-1; 12 nucleotides align to TRBD1. Germline V gives CDR1 MGHRA, CDR2 YSYEKL. This CDR3 has 15 amino acids. V lost 2 bases to trimming and J lost 6 bases; unmatched junction nucleotides: 4. The CDR3 region has the DNA TGCGCCAGCAGCCAAATCGGGACAGGGGGCCCTGAAGCTTTCTTT. It codes for CASSQIGTGGPEAFF.

In its sample, this clonotype was seen once. The genes are TRBV12-3 or TRBV12-4 and TRBJ1-6; D not resolved. Trimming took 3 bases from V and 2 from J, leaving 20 bases between them. This CDR3 is built from 19 residues. The CDR3 region is CASSLVGGSISPYNSPLHF. CDR3 nucleotides: TGTGCCAGCAGTTTGGTAGGAGGGAGTATCAGCCCCTATAATTCACCCCTCCACTTT.

The J gene is TRBJ2-1, the V gene TRBV5-1; TRBD1 or TRBD2 may be the D gene (6 bases each). The CDR3 has 16 residues. The germline V gene has CDR1 SGHRS and CDR2 YFSETQ. V was trimmed by 0 bases and J by 8 bases, leaving 18 bases between them. The CDR3 loop reads CASSLARNLGGDEQFF. The CDR3 DNA reads as TGCGCCAGCAGCTTGGCCCGGAACCTCGGGGGCGATGAGCAGTTCTTC.

The V gene is TRBV4-3, the J gene TRBJ2-7; the D gene could be TRBD1 or TRBD2 (5 bases each). Looked up from germline, CDR1 is LGHNA and CDR2 is YSLEER. The CDR3 loop spans 15 amino acids. V lost 0 bases and J 2 bases, leaving 11 bases between the germline ends. The CDR3: CASSQEDGGTYEQYF. The CDR3 region has the DNA TGCGCCAGCAGCCAAGAGGATGGGGGTACCTACGAGCAGTACTTC.

This sequence joins TRBV29-1 and TRBJ2-1; TRBD2 aligns across 9 bases. The germline CDR1 and CDR2 sequences are SQVTM and ANQGSEA. The J segment lost 6 bases and the V segment lost 6 bases, leaving 12 bases of the junction unmatched. CDR3 length: 15 residues. In DNA, the CDR3 is TGCAGCGTAGGGATAGCGGGAGAGTGGCGCAATGAGCAGTTCTTC. Encoded protein: CSVGIAGEWRNEQFF.

J is TRBJ1-5 and V is TRBV5-5; 8 bases align to TRBD1. Trimming cost V 0 bases and J 4 bases; bases outside gene matches: 6. CDR1 is SGHKS, CDR2 YYEKEE, per germline (reference sequence). This CDR3 spans 16 amino acids. The CDR3 region is CASSLDGTGGNQPQHF. The DNA for the CDR3 is TGTGCCAGCAGCTTGGACGGGACAGGTGGAAATCAGCCCCAGCATTTT.

This clonotype was counted a few times. The J gene is TRBJ2-1, the V gene TRBV20-1; unclear D gene. V was clipped by 3 bases and J by 4 bases, with 7 bases between them. Germline V gives CDR1 DFQATT, CDR2 SNEGSKA (reference sequence). CDR3 size: 12 residues. Written as DNA, the CDR3 is TGCAGTGCTAGTAAAGGGTACAATGAGCAGTTCTTC. Protein sequence: CSASKGYNEQFF.

This clonotype was seen at least ten times. V and J are TRBV28 and TRBJ2-7; D may be TRBD1 (6 bases). Trimming shortened V by 7 bases and J by 2 bases, and 15 bases separated the two germline ends. The germline gives CDR1 MDHEN, CDR2 SYDVKM. The CDR3 covers 14 residues. CDR3 amino acids: CASNLGDTPYEQYF. In DNA form, the CDR3 reads TGTGCCAGCAATCTAGGGGACACTCCCTACGAGCAGTACTTC.

The V and J genes are TRBV5-5 and TRBJ2-2, with TRBD2 matching 13 bases. The V gene end was trimmed by 4 bases and the J gene end by 3 bases; junction bases not matched to a gene: 6. This CDR3 region has 17 residues. CDR1 and CDR2 from the germline V gene are SGHKS and YYEKEE (reference sequence). CDR3 DNA: TGTGCCAGCAGCCCTGGGACTAGCGGGACCTACACCGGGGAGCTGTTTTTT. Protein: CASSPGTSGTYTGELFF.

This clonotype was counted many times. The chain links TRBV27 to TRBJ2-7, with 8 bases fitting TRBD1. The CDR3 spans 14 residues. The V gene end was trimmed by 1 base and the J gene end by 4 bases; junction bases not matched to a gene: 3. Germline CDR1 reads MNHEY; CDR2 reads SMNVEV (reference sequence). CDR3: CASSLWQGAYEQYF. CDR3 DNA: TGTGCCAGCAGTTTATGGCAGGGGGCTTACGAGCAGTACTTC.

This clonotype was picked up a small number of times. J is TRBJ2-1 and V is TRBV14, with D perhaps TRBD1 (5 bases). The CDR3 totals 13 residues. Per the germline V gene, CDR1 is SGHDN and CDR2 is FVKESK. V lost 4 bases and J 7 bases, leaving 11 bases between the germline ends. CDR3 residues: CASSRGLTNEQFF. CDR3 nucleotide sequence: TGTGCCAGCAGCCGGGGCTTAACGAATGAGCAGTTCTTC.

V and J are TRBV28 and TRBJ1-5; 7 nucleotides match TRBD1. CDR1 is MDHEN and CDR2 is SYDVKM in the germline V gene. V was pared by 4 bases and J by 11 bases, with 8 bases of the junction left unmatched. The CDR3 spans 13 residues. Written as DNA, the CDR3 is TGTGCCAGCAGTTCCTATTCTGACAGGGCCCAGCATTTT. This gives the protein CASSSYSDRAQHF.